The next 29 T cell receptor beta chains were all read from a single sample in a study of T cells in localized non-small cell lung cancer. Using immunoSEQ multiplex PCR, the repertoire was profiled, and TCRdb retains in-frame clones only, with some absent. The sample consists of approximately 70,000 clones, 80% to 90% of them appearing once. The sample consisted of peripheral blood, taken before any cancer treatment. The source is an older male donor with stage III squamous cell lung carcinoma.

The rearrangement uses TRBV4-1 and TRBJ2-3, with TRBD2 matching 7 bases. Germline V gene data show CDR1 as MGHRA and CDR2 as YSYEKL. J was trimmed by 2 bases and V by 4 bases; bases with no gene match: 6. The CDR3 is 15 amino acids. CDR3 in amino acids: CASSPRAGDTDTQYF. CDR3 nucleotide sequence: TGCGCCAGCAGCCCTAGGGCGGGGGACACAGATACGCAGTATTTT.

Notes on this clone: The same CDR3 is also encoded by other DNA sequences in this sample. The chain combines TRBV6-1 with TRBJ2-7, with D possibly called TRBD1 or TRBD2 (5 bases each). Looked up from germline, CDR1 is MNHNS and CDR2 is SASEGT. The length of the CDR3 is 12 residues. With 6 bases removed from V and 12 bases from J, the gap between germline ends came to 18 bases. CDR3 sequence (DNA): TGTGCCAGCAGGAACAGGCAACTAGGCGCGTACTTC. It is translated as CASRNRQLGAYF.

The V call is TRBV7-2, the J call TRBJ2-1; D perhaps matches TRBD2 (6 bases). Trimming removed 3 bases at V and 2 bases at J, with 11 bases between. The CDR3 runs 15 residues. Germline V gene sequence: CDR1 SGHTA, CDR2 FQGNSA. Written as DNA, the CDR3 is TGTGCCAGCAGCTTGATACGGGGGACCTACAATGAGCAGTTCTTC. Protein sequence: CASSLIRGTYNEQFF.

This chain joins TRBV2 and TRBJ1-1; tentative D call: TRBD1 (5 bases). The CDR3 covers 11 residues. CDR1 is SNHLY and CDR2 is FYNNEI in the germline V gene. Trimming left V 8 bases short and J 4 bases short, with 8 bases between. CDR3 DNA: TGTGCCAGCGGGGGGATCACTGAAGCTTTCTTT. Residues: CASGGITEAFF. Full variable domain (outside the CDR3, taken from reference TRBV2 and TRBJ1-1): EPEVTQTPSHQVTQMGQEVILRCVPISNHLYFYWYRQILGQKVEFLVSFYNNEISEKSEIFDDQFSVERPDGSNFTLKIRSTKLEDSAMYFCASGGITEAFFGQGTRLTVV.

The chain combines TRBV7-9 with TRBJ2-7, with TRBD2 identical over 16 bases. Unmatched junction bases numbered 14, after V lost 7 bases and J lost 2 bases. This CDR3 has 19 amino acids. Germline CDR1 is SEHNR and CDR2 is FQNEAQ (reference sequence). CDR3 coding DNA: TGTGCCAGCACCACCGGGACTAGCGGGGGGGCCGGCTGGACCTACGAGCAGTACTTC. This encodes CASTTGTSGGAGWTYEQYF. Based on the CDR3 plus reference TRBV7-9 and TRBJ2-7, the full variable domain is DTGVSQNPRHKITKRGQNVTFRCDPISEHNRLYWYRQTLGQGPEFLTYFQNEAQLEKSRLLSDRFSAERPKGSFSTLEIQRTEQGDSAMYLCASTTGTSGGAGWTYEQYFGPGTRLTVT.

The chain combines TRBV6-6 with TRBJ2-5, with TRBD2 identical over 7 bases. V lost 8 bases and J lost 4; bases outside the gene matches: 7. This CDR3 has 13 residues. Germline loops: CDR1 MNHNY, CDR2 SVGAGI (reference sequence). The CDR3 here is CASQPPGGETQYF. The CDR3 nucleotides are TGTGCCAGCCAGCCCCCGGGAGGAGAGACCCAGTACTTC.

The chain couples TRBV19 to TRBJ2-2; perhaps D is TRBD1 or TRBD2 (6 bases each). CDR3 length equals 14 residues. Germline assignment: CDR1 LNHDA and CDR2 SQIVND (reference sequence). Trimming cost V 10 bases and J 11 bases, with 23 bases left between them. Here the CDR3 reads CATQPGGGPAELFF. The CDR3 DNA is TGTGCCACCCAACCCGGAGGGGGGCCCGCTGAGCTGTTTTTT.

The gene calls are TRBV6-6 and TRBJ2-5; 7 nucleotides agree with TRBD1. The CDR3 sequence is 15 residues long. Germline V lookup: CDR1 MNHNY, CDR2 SVGAGI (reference sequence). V was pared by 6 bases and J by 2 bases, with 9 bases of the junction left unmatched. The DNA for the CDR3 is TGTGCCAGCAGCCGCGAGGGACAGAAGCAAGAGACCCAGTACTTC. Its translation: CASSREGQKQETQYF.

In nucleotides, the CDR3 is TGTGCCAGCAGCCTGAAGATGGGACAGGGATATTCACCCCTCCACTTT. The encoded protein is CASSLKMGQGYSPLHF. The chain carries TRBV7-2 and TRBJ1-6; TRBD1 aligns across 9 bases. J lost 8 bases, V lost 5 bases, and 10 bases had no gene match. Germline V CDR1 and CDR2: SGHTA, FQGNSA. The CDR3 loop spans 16 amino acids.

The chain joins TRBV7-6 to TRBJ2-2, with a weak D call TRBD2 (7 bases). The CDR3 length is 18 residues. Germline V gene lookup returns CDR1 SGHVS and CDR2 FNYEAQ. V was shortened by 5 bases and J by 3 bases, with 22 bases between the two germline ends. The CDR3 DNA reads as TGTGCCAGCAGCGAAGTTCCGGGGGGCCTTAGTCACACCGGGGAGCTGTTTTTT. It specifies CASSEVPGGLSHTGELFF. The entire variable domain, with the rest obtained from reference TRBV7-6 and TRBJ2-2, is as follows: GAGVSQSPRYKVTKRGQDVALRCDPISGHVSLYWYRQALGQGPEFLTYFNYEAQQDKSGLPNDRFSAERPEGSISTLTIQRTEQRDSAMYRCASSEVPGGLSHTGELFFGEGSRLTVL.

The V and J genes are TRBV6-5 and TRBJ1-3, with unresolved D. CDR3 length: 16 amino acids. CDR1 is MNHEY, CDR2 SVGAGI, per germline. Trimming removed 2 bases from V and 0 bases from J, with 11 bases in between. CDR3 DNA: TGTGCCAGCAGTTACGATAGCCGAAACTCTGGAAACACCATATATTTT. Translated, it gives CASSYDSRNSGNTIYF.

The V gene is TRBV4-3, the J gene TRBJ2-4, with D tentatively TRBD1 (6 bases). Trimming stripped 0 bases from V and 2 bases from J, with 17 bases between. Germline CDR1 LGHNA, CDR2 YSLEER. The CDR3 has 18 residues. CDR3 protein: CASSQDYNRVATKNIQYF. CDR3 nucleotides: TGCGCCAGCAGCCAAGACTATAACAGGGTAGCTACCAAAAACATTCAGTACTTC.

This chain connects TRBV18 to TRBJ1-3; 10 positions match TRBD1. Per the germline V gene, CDR1 is KGHSH and CDR2 is LQKENI. V trimming: 2 bases; J trimming: 4 bases; junction bases outside the gene matches: 5. The CDR3 runs to 16 residues. Here the CDR3 reads CASSPWDRGAGNTIYF. The CDR3 nucleotides read TGTGCCAGCTCACCATGGGACAGGGGAGCCGGAAACACCATATATTTT.

The chain recombines TRBV19 with TRBJ2-2, with 8 bases identical to TRBD1. In germline, CDR1 is LNHDA, CDR2 SQIVND (reference sequence). The CDR3 is 15 amino acids. V lost 4 bases, J lost 2 bases, and 3 bases stayed unmatched. Here the CDR3 reads CASSRTGINTGELFF. The CDR3 nucleotides are TGTGCCAGTAGTAGGACAGGGATAAACACCGGGGAGCTGTTTTTT.

This chain connects TRBV6-1 to TRBJ1-5, with 8 bases fitting TRBD1. In germline, CDR1 is MNHNS, CDR2 SASEGT. CDR3 length equals 15 residues. V lost 4 bases, J lost 4 bases, and 6 bases stayed unmatched. The CDR3 reads CASSVTGGGNQPQHF. As DNA, the CDR3 is TGTGCCAGCAGTGTCACAGGGGGAGGGAATCAGCCCCAGCATTTT.

The rearrangement uses TRBV7-2 and TRBJ2-2; D gene ambiguous. Trimming shortened V by 2 bases and J by 4 bases, and 11 bases separated the two germline ends. Germline CDR1 reads SGHTA; CDR2 reads FQGNSA. The length of the CDR3 is 15 residues. In nucleotides, the CDR3 is TGTGCCAGCAGCTTACAGTTAGGGCTCACCGGGGAGCTGTTTTTT. Residues: CASSLQLGLTGELFF.

The rearrangement joins TRBV6-5 to TRBJ1-2; unclear D gene. The germline V gene encodes CDR1 MNHEY and CDR2 SVGAGI. The CDR3 is 12 residues long. The V and J ends lost 8 bases and 5 bases respectively, with 12 bases between them. CDR3 amino acids: CASSPSLYGYTF. The CDR3 bases are TGTGCCAGCTCACCGTCTCTATATGGCTACACCTTC.

This rearrangement joins TRBV2 to TRBJ2-5; a possible D gene is TRBD1 (6 bases). V lost 6 bases to trimming and J lost 2 bases, with 13 bases between them. This CDR3 comprises 14 residues. Germline-derived CDR1 and CDR2 are SNHLY and FYNNEI. CDR3: CASSLDRMQETQYF. CDR3 sequence (DNA): TGTGCCAGCAGCTTAGACAGGATGCAAGAGACCCAGTACTTC.

This clone turned up a few times. This chain uses TRBV29-1 with TRBJ1-1, with 7 positions matching TRBD1. CDR1 and CDR2 from the germline V gene are SQVTM and ANQGSEA. This CDR3 is built from 12 residues. Trimming removed 7 bases from V and 1 base from J; junction bases left unmatched: 3. CDR3 nucleotides: TGCAGCGAGGGACAGACGAACACTGAAGCTTTCTTT. Translation: CSEGQTNTEAFF. Using reference TRBV29-1 and TRBJ1-1 for the parts outside the CDR3, the full variable domain is SAVISQKPSRDICQRGTSLTIQCQVDSQVTMMFWYRQQPGQSLTLIATANQGSEATYESGFVIDKFPISRPNLTFSTLTVSNMSPEDSSIYLCSEGQTNTEAFFGQGTRLTVV.

This clone was detected once. The chain employs TRBV30 and TRBJ2-6; D is unresolved. Trimming shortened V by 2 bases and J by 0 bases, and 14 bases separated the two germline ends. Germline CDR1 and CDR2: GTSNPN and SVGIG (reference sequence). The length of the CDR3 is 17 residues. The CDR3: CAWSSLRHSSGANVLTF. CDR3 nucleotides: TGTGCCTGGAGTAGTTTGAGGCATAGCTCTGGGGCCAACGTCCTGACTTTC.

This clone appeared once. The DNA for the CDR3 is TGTGCCAGCTCACTAACGAACAGGGGGAACTATGGCTACACCTTC. This sequence encodes CASSLTNRGNYGYTF. The chain couples TRBV18 to TRBJ1-2; 8 bases line up with TRBD1. V lost 4 bases to trimming and J lost 2 bases; unmatched junction nucleotides: 6. The CDR3 contains 15 residues. CDR1 and CDR2 from the germline V gene are KGHSH and LQKENI.

The chain carries TRBV5-8 and TRBJ2-3, with a possible D match to TRBD2 (6 bases). Germline-derived CDR1 and CDR2 are SGHTS and YDEGEE. The CDR3 has 16 amino acids. The V end was cut by 5 bases, the J end by 0 bases, with 16 bases between. The CDR3 DNA reads TGTGCCAGCAGTCCCGGGACTCAGACTAGCACAGATACGCAGTATTTT. This codes for CASSPGTQTSTDTQYF.

The chain couples TRBV6-6 to TRBJ1-5, with TRBD1 matching over 11 bases. Per the germline V gene, CDR1 is MNHNY and CDR2 is SVGAGI (reference sequence). CDR3 length: 14 residues. The trim removed 2 bases at V and 7 bases at J, leaving 1 base unmatched. The CDR3 sequence is CASSYRDRGQPQHF. In DNA, the CDR3 is TGTGCCAGCAGTTACAGGGACAGGGGGCAGCCCCAGCATTTT.

The genes are TRBV28 and TRBJ2-2, with 8 bases fitting TRBD1. Germline V gene sequence: CDR1 MDHEN, CDR2 SYDVKM. The CDR3 spans 16 residues. The V and J ends lost 5 bases and 5 bases, in that order; junction bases with no gene match: 10. CDR3 loop: CASSQPGQGRTGELFF. CDR3 in DNA: TGTGCCAGCAGTCAACCCGGACAGGGAAGAACCGGGGAGCTGTTTTTT.

The chain carries TRBV5-6 and TRBJ1-4, with TRBD1 as a possible D gene (5 bases). CDR3 size: 15 residues. Trimming pared 0 bases from V and 8 bases from J, leaving 14 bases between. CDR1 is SGHDT and CDR2 is YYEEEE in the germline V gene. Here the CDR3 reads CASSLVGTNREKLFF. In DNA form, the CDR3 reads TGTGCCAGCAGCTTGGTTGGGACCAATCGGGAAAAACTGTTTTTT.

The V and J genes are TRBV4-1 and TRBJ1-5; D uncertain. V was shortened by 0 bases and J by 0 bases, with 9 bases between the two germline ends. Germline assignment: CDR1 MGHRA and CDR2 YSYEKL. CDR3 length: 16 residues. CDR3 bases: TGCGCCAGCAGCCAAGATTTTCCCCTTAGCAATCAGCCCCAGCATTTT. It is translated as CASSQDFPLSNQPQHF.

The rearrangement joins TRBV9 to TRBJ2-1; D is possibly TRBD2 (6 bases). This CDR3 has 15 amino acids. V lost 0 bases to trimming and J lost 8 bases, with 15 bases between them. Germline V gene data show CDR1 as SGDLS and CDR2 as YYNGEE. The CDR3 region has the DNA TGTGCCAGCAGCGTAGTGGCGGGGATGTTCTATGAGCAGTTCTTC. Translated, it gives CASSVVAGMFYEQFF.

The table lists this clone with a count of one. The same CDR3 also results from other DNA sequences found in this sample. The rearrangement links TRBV9 to TRBJ2-5, with TRBD2 matching 7 bases. The CDR3 has 14 amino acids. CDR1 SGDLS and CDR2 YYNGEE come from the germline V gene. The V gene end was trimmed by 0 bases and the J gene end by 5 bases; junction bases not matched to a gene: 4. The CDR3 protein is CASSVGGGRETQYF. CDR3 nucleotide sequence: TGTGCCAGCAGCGTAGGGGGAGGGCGGGAGACCCAGTACTTC.

The V and J genes are TRBV18 and TRBJ2-7, with a possible D match to TRBD1 (6 bases). CDR3 length: 15 amino acids. Germline V gene sequence: CDR1 KGHSH, CDR2 LQKENI. Deletions cut 4 bases from V and 2 bases from J, with 15 bases between. The CDR3 sequence: CASSQSGTTTYEQYV. CDR3 in DNA: TGTGCCAGCTCACAGTCCGGGACAACTACCTACGAGCAGTACGTC.